One sample yielded the 22 T cell receptor beta chains listed below, sequenced in a study of blood T cell repertoires in COVID-19. Clones were read by immunoSEQ multiplex PCR, and TCRdb kept only the in-frame ones, dropping some. The data hold a few hundred thousand clones, with roughly 88% observed a single time. The sequenced sample consisted of peripheral blood. All receptors come from a human donor with COVID-19, enrolled during active disease. The donor label of this sample is uncertain.

CDR3 in amino acids: CASSLDRARSGNTIYF. DNA of the CDR3: TGCGCCAGCAGCTTAGACAGGGCGAGGTCTGGAAACACCATATATTTT. V usage is TRBV5-1 and J usage is TRBJ1-3; 7 nucleotides align to TRBD1. This CDR3 has 16 amino acids. V was pared by 2 bases and J by 1 base, with 6 bases of the junction left unmatched. CDR1 SGHRS and CDR2 YFSETQ come from the germline V gene. Together with reference TRBV5-1 and TRBJ1-3, the CDR3 gives the full variable domain: KAGVTQTPRYLIKTRGQQVTLSCSPISGHRSVSWYQQTPGQGLQFLFEYFSETQRNKGNFPGRFSGRQFSNSRSEMNVSTLELGDSALYLCASSLDRARSGNTIYFGEGSWLTVV.

This chain joins TRBV29-1 and TRBJ1-3, with D tentatively TRBD1 (5 bases). The CDR3 spans 14 residues. From germline, CDR1 is SQVTM and CDR2 ANQGSEA. The V and J ends lost 3 bases and 0 bases respectively, with 9 bases between them. The CDR3 sequence: CSVEGGISGNTIYF. The CDR3, as DNA: TGCAGCGTTGAGGGGGGAATCTCTGGAAACACCATATATTTT.

This chain links TRBV27 with TRBJ1-6, with 7 nucleotides matching TRBD1. The CDR3 runs to 15 residues. The V gene's germline CDR1 is MNHEY and CDR2 SMNVEV (reference sequence). The V segment lost 5 bases and the J segment 5 bases; nucleotides outside the gene matches: 6. This chain's CDR3 is CASSARGADNSPLHF. DNA of the CDR3: TGTGCCAGCAGTGCCAGGGGGGCCGATAATTCACCCCTCCACTTT.

V is TRBV7-9 and J is TRBJ2-1, with 7 bases that match TRBD2. Germline V gives CDR1 SEHNR, CDR2 FQNEAQ (reference sequence). The CDR3 length is 16 residues. With V trimmed by 4 bases and J by 6 bases, 12 bases remained unmatched. The CDR3 is CASSWSSGPIINEQFF. Written as DNA, the CDR3 is TGTGCCAGCAGCTGGAGTAGCGGGCCAATAATCAATGAGCAGTTCTTC.

This clone was seen a few times. V gene TRBV9 combines with J gene TRBJ1-2; TRBD1 is a possible D gene (5 bases). Germline-derived CDR1 and CDR2 are SGDLS and YYNGEE. Trimming cost V 0 bases and J 4 bases, with 13 bases left between them. The CDR3 loop spans 15 amino acids. CDR3 in amino acids: CASSVDPSGIYGYTF. CDR3 sequence (DNA): TGTGCCAGCAGCGTAGATCCCTCAGGGATCTATGGCTACACCTTC.

The chain uses TRBV6-5 and TRBJ1-6; 7 nucleotides agree with TRBD1. Looked up from germline, CDR1 is MNHEY and CDR2 is SVGAGI. The CDR3 covers 16 residues. V shed 3 bases and J 8 bases; nucleotides not matched to a gene: 10. The DNA for the CDR3 is TGTGCCAGCAGTTATCAGACAGGGCGATCAGATTCACCCCTCCACTTT. Residues: CASSYQTGRSDSPLHF.

The chain employs TRBV30 and TRBJ1-1, with no clear D. Trimming cost V 4 bases and J 4 bases, with 13 bases left between them. CDR3 length equals 13 residues. CDR1 and CDR2 (germline): GTSNPN, SVGIG (reference sequence). CDR3 sequence reads: CAWKSLSGTEAFF. CDR3 DNA: TGTGCCTGGAAATCTCTGTCGGGCACTGAAGCTTTCTTT.

V usage is TRBV9 and J usage is TRBJ2-1, with 8 bases that match TRBD2. V trimming: 6 bases; J trimming: 4 bases; junction bases outside the gene matches: 12. The CDR3 runs to 16 residues. CDR1 is SGDLS, CDR2 YYNGEE, per germline. For the CDR3, the DNA is TGTGCCAGCACCCCCGGGGGGGGAGGGGGATACAATGAGCAGTTCTTC. This translates into CASTPGGGGGYNEQFF. The full variable domain, its missing parts supplied by reference TRBV9 and TRBJ2-1, is DSGVTQTPKHLITATGQRVTLRCSPRSGDLSVYWYQQSLDQGLQFLIQYYNGEERAKGNILERFSAQQFPDLHSELNLSSLELGDSALYFCASTPGGGGGYNEQFFGPGTRLTVL.

This chain joins TRBV7-2 and TRBJ2-1; D gene ambiguous. CDR3 length equals 11 residues. CDR1 SGHTA and CDR2 FQGNSA come from the germline V gene. V shed 6 bases and J shed 3 bases, with 3 bases lying between them. Written as DNA, the CDR3 is TGTGCCAGCAGTTACTACAATGAGCAGTTCTTC. Its translation is CASSYYNEQFF.

CDR3 coding DNA: TGTGCCAGCTCTCTGAGGGGGGGGGCAACTAATGAAAAACTGTTTTTT. Its translation is CASSLRGGATNEKLFF. The chain uses TRBV21-1 and TRBJ1-4. TRBV21-1 is recorded as a pseudogene. This CDR3 contains 16 residues.

The CDR3 nucleotides read TGTGCCAGTAGGCCCGACAGAAATGCCTACGAGCAGTACTTC. The encoded protein is CASRPDRNAYEQYF. This sequence joins TRBV19 and TRBJ2-7; tentative D call: TRBD1 (5 bases). Per germline, CDR1 LNHDA and CDR2 SQIVND (reference sequence). This CDR3 region has 14 residues. Trimming took off 6 bases at V and 2 bases at J, with 14 bases between the two ends.

The CDR3 region is CASSPVGASYGYTF. CDR3 DNA sequence: TGTGCCAGCAGCCCGGTGGGGGCTTCCTATGGCTACACCTTC. The chain combines TRBV5-6 with TRBJ1-2, with D tentatively TRBD1 (6 bases). CDR1 is SGHDT, CDR2 YYEEEE, per germline. CDR3 length equals 14 residues. Trimming removed 4 bases from V and 4 bases from J, with 14 bases in between.

CDR3 protein: CASSSGLAGVVDRELFF. CDR3 DNA: TGTGCCAGCAGCTCGGGGCTAGCGGGAGTAGTAGACAGGGAGCTGTTTTTT. V usage is TRBV11-3 and J usage is TRBJ2-2, with 10 bases identical to TRBD2. Germline CDR1 reads SGHNT; CDR2 reads YENEEA. Unmatched junction bases numbered 14, after V lost 4 bases and J lost 9 bases. The CDR3 sequence is 17 residues long.

V gene TRBV5-1 combines with J gene TRBJ2-3; TRBD2 matches at 8 bases. V dropped 5 bases and J dropped 1; count of bases not matched to a gene: 3. The CDR3 runs to 14 residues. In germline, CDR1 is SGHRS, CDR2 YFSETQ. The CDR3 region is CASSPGGRTDTQYF. The CDR3 DNA follows: TGCGCCAGCAGTCCGGGGGGGCGCACAGATACGCAGTATTTT.

The chain combines TRBV5-4 with TRBJ2-2, with D possibly TRBD2 on 6 matching bases. The CDR3 is 14 residues long. Trimming cost V 0 bases and J 7 bases, with 10 bases left between them. Germline values: CDR1 SGHNT, CDR2 YYREEE (reference sequence). CDR3 nucleotides: TGTGCCAGCAGCTTGGCTCTAGCGAACGGGGAGCTGTTTTTT. This sequence encodes CASSLALANGELFF. The full variable domain, with the rest looked up from reference TRBV5-4 and TRBJ2-2, is ETGVTQSPTHLIKTRGQQVTLRCSSQSGHNTVSWYQQALGQGPQFIFQYYREEENGRGNFPPRFSGLQFPNYSSELNVNALELDDSALYLCASSLALANGELFFGEGSRLTVL.

The V call is TRBV6-2 or TRBV6-3, the J call TRBJ2-5, with 7 bases that match TRBD1. The germline gives CDR1 MNHEY, CDR2 SVGEGT. V was pared by 5 bases and J by 2 bases, with 5 bases of the junction left unmatched. The CDR3 spans 14 residues. This chain's CDR3 is CASSRSRGQETQYF. CDR3 coding DNA: TGTGCCAGCAGTAGGAGCAGGGGGCAAGAGACCCAGTACTTC.

The rearrangement uses TRBV7-8 and TRBJ1-5, with D maybe TRBD1 (6 bases). Trimming removed 4 bases from V and 0 bases from J, with 16 bases in between. The CDR3 is made up of 17 amino acids. The germline gives CDR1 SGHVS, CDR2 FQNEAQ. CDR3 loop: CASSSATGEYSNQPQHF. The CDR3 DNA sequence: TGTGCCAGCAGCTCAGCGACAGGCGAATATAGCAATCAGCCCCAGCATTTT.

The chain employs TRBV19 and TRBJ1-5; D is perhaps TRBD1 (5 bases). V lost 8 bases, J lost 3 bases, and 14 bases lay in between. Germline V gene sequence: CDR1 LNHDA, CDR2 SQIVND (reference sequence). CDR3 length: 14 residues. The CDR3 DNA follows: TGTGCCAGTGACCTCGGGGGAACCAATCAGCCCCAGCATTTT. Its protein product is CASDLGGTNQPQHF.

This clone was seen only a few times. One junction end disagrees with the germline gene, perhaps due to a read error. V gene TRBV7-7 combines with J gene TRBJ2-2, with TRBD2 as a possible D gene (6 bases). In germline, CDR1 is SSHAT, CDR2 FNYEAQ (reference sequence). This CDR3 contains 15 residues. In DNA, the CDR3 is TGTGCTAGCAGCTTGGGGGGACCTTACACCGGGGAGCTGTTTTTT. Translation: CASSLGGPYTGELFF.

This sequence joins TRBV2 and TRBJ2-7, with 7 nucleotides matching TRBD1. With 3 bases clipped from V and 6 bases from J, the junction kept 8 bases outside the gene matches. CDR1 is SNHLY, CDR2 FYNNEI, per germline. There are 14 residues in the CDR3. CDR3 in amino acids: CASSDGAGGIEQYF. DNA of the CDR3: TGTGCCAGCAGTGACGGGGCAGGGGGAATCGAGCAGTACTTC.

This clone occurred a few times. The rearrangement links TRBV7-3 to TRBJ1-2, with a tentative D call TRBD1 (5 bases). Germline V CDR1 and CDR2: SGHTA, FQGTGA. The CDR3 extends over 13 amino acids. Trimming removed 2 bases at V and 8 bases at J, with 12 bases between. In DNA form, the CDR3 reads TGTGCCAGCAGCTTATCGGCAGGGTACGGCTACACCTTC. Protein product: CASSLSAGYGYTF.

The chain has TRBV6-4 and TRBJ2-3; TRBD2 matches 8 bases. V shed 3 bases and J 7 bases; nucleotides not matched to a gene: 6. The CDR3 extends over 14 amino acids. Germline V gene sequence: CDR1 MRHNA, CDR2 SNTAGT. This CDR3 is CASSEVAGPYTQYF. Here the CDR3 DNA reads TGTGCCAGCAGTGAGGTAGCGGGGCCATATACGCAGTATTTT.